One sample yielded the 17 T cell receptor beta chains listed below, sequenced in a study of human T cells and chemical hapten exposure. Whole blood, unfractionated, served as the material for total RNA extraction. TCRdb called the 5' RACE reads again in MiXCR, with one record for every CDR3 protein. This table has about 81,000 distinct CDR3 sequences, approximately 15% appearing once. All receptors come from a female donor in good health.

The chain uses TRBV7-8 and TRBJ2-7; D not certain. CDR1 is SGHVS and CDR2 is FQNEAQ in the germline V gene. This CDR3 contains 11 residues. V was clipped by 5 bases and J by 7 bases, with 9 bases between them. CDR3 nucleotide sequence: TGTGCCAGCAGCGACGATTGGGAGCAGTACTTC. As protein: CASSDDWEQYF. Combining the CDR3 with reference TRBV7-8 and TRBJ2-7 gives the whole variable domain GAGVSQSPRYKVAKRGQDVALRCDPISGHVSLFWYQQALGQGPEFLTYFQNEAQLDKSGLPSDRFFAERPEGSVSTLKIQRTQQEDSAVYLCASSDDWEQYFGPGTRLTVT.

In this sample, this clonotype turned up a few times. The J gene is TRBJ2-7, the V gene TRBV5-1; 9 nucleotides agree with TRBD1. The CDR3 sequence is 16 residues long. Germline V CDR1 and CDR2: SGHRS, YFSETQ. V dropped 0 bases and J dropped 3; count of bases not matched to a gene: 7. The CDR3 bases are TGCGCCAGCAGCTTGGCCTCGGGACAGGGAGGCTACGAGCAGTACTTC. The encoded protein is CASSLASGQGGYEQYF.

The CDR3: CASSSLGGEPRYEQYF. DNA of the CDR3: TGTGCCAGCAGTTCCCTTGGGGGGGAACCGAGATACGAGCAGTACTTC. The rearrangement uses TRBV6-5 and TRBJ2-7; TRBD2 aligns across 7 bases. The CDR3 sequence is 16 residues long. The V segment lost 4 bases and the J segment 4 bases; nucleotides outside the gene matches: 13. Germline V lookup: CDR1 MNHEY, CDR2 SVGAGI.

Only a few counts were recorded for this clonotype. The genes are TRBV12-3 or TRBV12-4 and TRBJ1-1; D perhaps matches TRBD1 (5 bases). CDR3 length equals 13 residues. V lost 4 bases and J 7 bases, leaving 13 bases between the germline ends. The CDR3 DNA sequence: TGTGCCAGCAGTTCGAGACAGATAGATGAAGCTTTCTTT. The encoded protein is CASSSRQIDEAFF.

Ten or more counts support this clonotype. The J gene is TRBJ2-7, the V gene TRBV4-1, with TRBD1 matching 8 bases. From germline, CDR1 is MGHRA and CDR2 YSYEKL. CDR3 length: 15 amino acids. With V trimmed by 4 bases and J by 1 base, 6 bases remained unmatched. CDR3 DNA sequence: TGCGCCAGCAGCCCCGGGACAGGCCCGTCCTACGAGCAGTACTTC. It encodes CASSPGTGPSYEQYF.

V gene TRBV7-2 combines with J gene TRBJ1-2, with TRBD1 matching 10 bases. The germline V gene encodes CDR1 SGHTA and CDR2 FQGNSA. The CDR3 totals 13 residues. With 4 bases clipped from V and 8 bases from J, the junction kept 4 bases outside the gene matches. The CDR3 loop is CASSSTGGPGYTF. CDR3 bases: TGTGCCAGCAGCTCGACAGGGGGCCCGGGCTACACCTTC.

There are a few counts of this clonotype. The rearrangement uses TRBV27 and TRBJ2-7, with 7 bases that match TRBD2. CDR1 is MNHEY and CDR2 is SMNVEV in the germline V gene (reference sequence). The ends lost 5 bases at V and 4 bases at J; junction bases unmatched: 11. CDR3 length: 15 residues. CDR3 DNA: TGTGCCAGCAGTCAAAGGGCAGGGAGGGCTTACGAGCAGTACTTC. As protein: CASSQRAGRAYEQYF.

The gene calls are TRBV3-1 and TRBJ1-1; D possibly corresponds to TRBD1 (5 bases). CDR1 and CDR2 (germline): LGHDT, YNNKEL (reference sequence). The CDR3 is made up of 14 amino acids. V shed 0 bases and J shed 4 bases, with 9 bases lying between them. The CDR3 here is CASSQDLRGTEAFF. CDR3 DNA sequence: TGTGCCAGCAGCCAAGATTTAAGGGGCACTGAAGCTTTCTTT. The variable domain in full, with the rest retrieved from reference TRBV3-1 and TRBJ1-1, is DTAVSQTPKYLVTQMGNDKSIKCEQNLGHDTMYWYKQDSKKFLKIMFSYNNKELIINETVPNRFSPKSPDKAHLNLHINSLELGDSAVYFCASSQDLRGTEAFFGQGTRLTVV.

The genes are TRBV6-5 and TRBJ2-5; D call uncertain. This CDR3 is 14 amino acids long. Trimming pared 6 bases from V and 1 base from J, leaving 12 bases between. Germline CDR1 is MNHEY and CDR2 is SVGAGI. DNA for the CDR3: TGTGCCAGCAGCACCCAGACAAGCCAAGAGACCCAGTACTTC. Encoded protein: CASSTQTSQETQYF.

The DNA for the CDR3 is TGTGCCAGCAGTGAGGGGGCCGGTAATCAGCCCCAGCATTTT. Its protein is CASSEGAGNQPQHF. V gene TRBV2 combines with J gene TRBJ1-5; TRBD1 might be the D (6 bases). This CDR3 has 14 amino acids. The V end was cut by 3 bases, the J end by 4 bases, with 10 bases between. Germline assignment: CDR1 SNHLY and CDR2 FYNNEI.

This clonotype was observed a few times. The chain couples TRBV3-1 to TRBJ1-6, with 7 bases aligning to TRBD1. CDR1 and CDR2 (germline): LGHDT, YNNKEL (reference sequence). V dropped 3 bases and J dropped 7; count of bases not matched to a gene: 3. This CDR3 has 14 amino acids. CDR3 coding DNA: TGTGCCAGCAGCCACCGGGACAGCAATTCACCCCTCCACTTT. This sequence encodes CASSHRDSNSPLHF.

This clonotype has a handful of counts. The CDR3 coding sequence is TGTGCCAGCAGTAATGGACGGAATAATTCACCCCTCCACTTT. It codes for CASSNGRNNSPLHF. V usage is TRBV27 and J usage is TRBJ1-6; D is unresolved. Trimming pared 5 bases from V and 5 bases from J, leaving 10 bases between. Germline V lookup: CDR1 MNHEY, CDR2 SMNVEV (reference sequence). The CDR3 consists of 14 residues.

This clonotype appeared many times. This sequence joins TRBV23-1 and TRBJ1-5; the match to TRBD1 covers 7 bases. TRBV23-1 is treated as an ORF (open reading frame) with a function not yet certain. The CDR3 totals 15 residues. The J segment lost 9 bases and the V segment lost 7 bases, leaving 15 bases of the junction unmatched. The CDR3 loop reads CASTTRGQSLWPQHF. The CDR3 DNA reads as TGCGCCAGCACTACCCGGGGACAGAGCTTGTGGCCCCAGCATTTT.

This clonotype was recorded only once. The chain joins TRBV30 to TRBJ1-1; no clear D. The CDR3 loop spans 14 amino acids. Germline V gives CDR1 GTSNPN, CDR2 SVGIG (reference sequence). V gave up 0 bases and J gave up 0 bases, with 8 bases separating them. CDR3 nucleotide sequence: TGTGCCTGGAGTGTACATCCGATGAACACTGAAGCTTTCTTT. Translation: CAWSVHPMNTEAFF. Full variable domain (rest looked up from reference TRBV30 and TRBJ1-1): SQTIHQWPATLVQPVGSPLSLECTVEGTSNPNLYWYRQAAGRGLQLLFYSVGIGQISSEVPQNLSASRPQDRQFILSSKKLLLSDSGFYLCAWSVHPMNTEAFFGQGTRLTVV.

CDR3 loop: CASSTWPGYTF. The CDR3 nucleotides read TGTGCCAGCAGTACGTGGCCGGGCTACACCTTC. The chain links TRBV12-3 or TRBV12-4 to TRBJ1-2; no reliable D call. V dropped 5 bases and J dropped 8 bases, with 9 bases sitting between them. The CDR3 totals 11 residues.

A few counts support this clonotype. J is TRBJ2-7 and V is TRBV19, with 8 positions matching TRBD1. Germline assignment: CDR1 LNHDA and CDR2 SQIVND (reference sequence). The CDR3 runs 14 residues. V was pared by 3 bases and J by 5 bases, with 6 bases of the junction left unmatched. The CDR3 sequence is CASSIGRGLNEQYF. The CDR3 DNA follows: TGTGCCAGTAGTATCGGCAGGGGGCTGAACGAGCAGTACTTC.

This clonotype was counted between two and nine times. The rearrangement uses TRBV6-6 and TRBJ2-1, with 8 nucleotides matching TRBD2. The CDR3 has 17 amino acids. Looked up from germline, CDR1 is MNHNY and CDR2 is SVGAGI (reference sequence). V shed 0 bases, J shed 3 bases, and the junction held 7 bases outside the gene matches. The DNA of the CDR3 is TGTGCCAGCAGTTACTCGAGCCCAGCGGGGGTCTACAATGAGCAGTTCTTC. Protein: CASSYSSPAGVYNEQFF.